Presented here are 18 T cell receptor beta chains from one specimen sequenced in a study of blood T cell repertoires in COVID-19. Sequencing was performed with immunoSEQ multiplex PCR; in TCRdb, only in-frame clones are kept and a portion is missing. The sample holds roughly 120,000 clones, around three quarters seen once. Material for sequencing was peripheral blood. Source of these receptors: a human donor in a cohort sampled during active or convalescent COVID-19.

The rearrangement uses TRBV5-6 and TRBJ1-2; D is undetermined. Germline assignment: CDR1 SGHDT and CDR2 YYEEEE. This CDR3 region has 13 residues. Trimming removed 5 bases at V and 2 bases at J, with 10 bases between. The CDR3 sequence: CASSKLRNYGYTF. The DNA for the CDR3 is TGTGCCAGCAGTAAGCTTCGGAACTATGGCTACACCTTC.

This sequence joins TRBV28 and TRBJ2-2; D is possibly TRBD1 (6 bases). The length of the CDR3 is 15 residues. CDR1 and CDR2 (germline): MDHEN, SYDVKM. Trimming cost V 3 bases and J 7 bases, with 15 bases left between them. The CDR3 region has the DNA TGTGCCAGCAGTTTGCAGGGGCGCTTTTTCGGGGAGCTGTTTTTT. Its translation is CASSLQGRFFGELFF.

This chain uses TRBV3-1 (or the pseudogene TRBV3-2) with TRBJ1-6, with D possibly being TRBD1 (5 bases). Germline assignment: CDR1 LGHDT and CDR2 YNNKEL (reference sequence). Trimming pared 5 bases from V and 7 bases from J, leaving 21 bases between. The CDR3 length is 17 residues. The CDR3 sequence is CASSNVVGASLNSPLHF. The CDR3, as DNA: TGTGCCAGCAGCAACGTTGTAGGGGCCAGTCTAAATTCACCCCTCCACTTT.

There are a few counts of this clone. The chain carries TRBV5-6 and TRBJ2-3; TRBD2 matches at 9 bases. This CDR3 has 17 amino acids. In germline, CDR1 is SGHDT, CDR2 YYEEEE. V lost 4 bases and J lost 4; bases outside the gene matches: 13. The CDR3, as DNA: TGTGCCAGCAGCCAATTAGCGGGGGAGCCTCCCGCAGATACGCAGTATTTT. Protein sequence: CASSQLAGEPPADTQYF.

This clone was observed once. The V call is TRBV28, the J call TRBJ2-7, with D possibly being TRBD2 (5 bases). Trimming removed 4 bases at V and 4 bases at J, with 14 bases between. The CDR3 contains 14 residues. CDR1 and CDR2 from the germline V gene are MDHEN and SYDVKM. This CDR3 is CASSSLGRTYEQYF. In DNA form, the CDR3 reads TGTGCCAGCAGTTCCTTGGGCAGGACTTACGAGCAGTACTTC.

A note on this clone: Other DNA sequences from this sample encode an identical CDR3 as well. The chain couples TRBV7-8 to TRBJ2-7; 9 positions match TRBD1. This CDR3 spans 13 amino acids. V dropped 6 bases and J dropped 3; count of bases not matched to a gene: 3. Germline CDR1 is SGHVS and CDR2 is FQNEAQ. CDR3 loop: CASSRDRDYEQYF. CDR3 in DNA: TGTGCCAGCAGTAGGGACAGGGACTACGAGCAGTACTTC.

This sequence joins TRBV29-1 and TRBJ1-3, with D uncertain. The germline CDR1 and CDR2 sequences are SQVTM and ANQGSEA. V dropped 5 bases and J dropped 1 base, with 12 bases sitting between them. The CDR3 covers 14 residues. In nucleotides, the CDR3 is TGCAGCGTTCGTGCTAGGCTTTCTGGAAACACCATATATTTT. Residues: CSVRARLSGNTIYF.

J is TRBJ2-2 and V is TRBV7-2; tentative D call: TRBD2 (5 bases). V was shortened by 6 bases and J by 2 bases, with 10 bases between the two germline ends. The CDR3 covers 14 residues. Germline lookup yields CDR1 SGHTA and CDR2 FQGNSA. Written as DNA, the CDR3 is TGTGCCAGCAGTCCCGGACTCAACACCGGGGAGCTGTTTTTT. Residues: CASSPGLNTGELFF. The whole variable domain, remainder taken from reference TRBV7-2 and TRBJ2-2, is GAGVSQSPSNKVTEKGKDVELRCDPISGHTALYWYRQSLGQGLEFLIYFQGNSAPDKSGLPSDRFSAERTGGSVSTLTIQRTQQEDSAVYLCASSPGLNTGELFFGEGSRLTVL.

V gene TRBV18 combines with J gene TRBJ1-1, with 8 positions matching TRBD1. CDR1 and CDR2 (germline): KGHSH, LQKENI. V lost 5 bases, J lost 5 bases, and 4 bases stayed unmatched. The CDR3 spans 13 residues. The CDR3 sequence: CASSGQGGTEAFF. The CDR3 DNA follows: TGTGCCAGCTCAGGACAGGGTGGAACTGAAGCTTTCTTT.

This chain connects TRBV9 to TRBJ1-6; no definite D call. The V end lost 4 bases, the J end lost 2 bases, and 7 bases lay between the germline ends. Germline V CDR1 and CDR2: SGDLS, YYNGEE. The CDR3 runs to 14 residues. The chain's CDR3 is CASSSRAYNSPLHF. Here the CDR3 DNA reads TGTGCCAGCAGCTCACGGGCCTATAATTCACCCCTCCACTTT.

J is TRBJ1-4 and V is TRBV5-4, with 9 positions matching TRBD1. Germline trimming cut 4 bases from V and 7 bases from J; bases unmatched to any gene: 2. This CDR3 has 13 residues. Germline V CDR1 and CDR2: SGHNT, YYREEE (reference sequence). The CDR3: CASSPDRGEKLFF. The CDR3 bases are TGTGCCAGCAGCCCGGACAGGGGTGAAAAACTGTTTTTT.

The chain recombines TRBV12-3 or TRBV12-4 with TRBJ2-3, with 7 bases lining up with TRBD1. J gave up 6 bases and V 6 bases, and 6 bases lay outside the gene matches. The CDR3 length is 13 residues. CDR3 in amino acids: CASSLPTGDTQYF. CDR3 sequence (DNA): TGTGCCAGCAGCCTACCGACAGGGGATACGCAGTATTTT.

V gene TRBV11-2 combines with J gene TRBJ2-1; 7 nucleotides align to TRBD2. V lost 4 bases and J lost 4; bases outside the gene matches: 7. There are 15 residues in the CDR3. Germline loops: CDR1 SGHAT, CDR2 FQNNGV. The CDR3 loop reads CASSSRGGPYNEQFF. The CDR3 DNA reads TGTGCCAGCAGCTCCCGCGGGGGACCGTACAATGAGCAGTTCTTC.

The table lists this clone with a count of one. This rearrangement joins TRBV4-3 to TRBJ1-4, with a tentative D call TRBD1 (6 bases). The CDR3 runs to 15 residues. V lost 0 bases to trimming and J lost 7 bases, with 12 bases between them. Germline CDR1 is LGHNA and CDR2 is YSLEER. CDR3 region: CASSQDRGAPEKLFF. The DNA of the CDR3 is TGCGCCAGCAGCCAAGACAGGGGTGCACCTGAAAAACTGTTTTTT.

In this sample, this clone turned up many times. The CDR3 sequence is CASSGLAGNEQFF. CDR3 nucleotide sequence: TGTGCCAGTAGCGGACTAGCGGGCAATGAGCAGTTCTTC. This sequence joins TRBV19 and TRBJ2-1; 11 nucleotides agree with TRBD2. Germline loops: CDR1 LNHDA, CDR2 SQIVND (reference sequence). V lost 6 bases and J lost 6; bases outside the gene matches: 1. The CDR3 is 13 amino acids.

The V gene is TRBV7-9, the J gene TRBJ1-2; D uncertain. V gave up 2 bases and J gave up 0 bases, with 10 bases separating them. Per germline, CDR1 SEHNR and CDR2 FQNEAQ (reference sequence). This CDR3 comprises 15 residues. The CDR3 loop reads CASSLLALPNYGYTF. DNA for the CDR3: TGTGCCAGCAGCTTACTGGCTCTCCCTAACTATGGCTACACCTTC.

This clone was seen a handful of times. This chain connects TRBV6-2 or TRBV6-3 to TRBJ1-2; no firm D call. The CDR3 spans 15 residues. Trimming took 0 bases from V and 0 from J, leaving 8 bases between them. Germline lookup yields CDR1 MNHEY and CDR2 SVGEGT. CDR3 amino acids: CASSYSPESNYGYTF. CDR3 bases: TGTGCCAGCAGTTACTCGCCGGAGTCTAACTATGGCTACACCTTC.

The rearrangement uses TRBV24-1 and TRBJ2-3; TRBD2 is a possible D gene (7 bases). This CDR3 is built from 12 residues. Looked up from germline, CDR1 is KGHDR and CDR2 is SFDVKD. The ends were cut back, 9 bases at V and 7 bases at J, with 13 bases in the middle. The CDR3: CATGRGANTQYF. The CDR3 region has the DNA TGTGCCACCGGACGGGGGGCCAATACGCAGTATTTT.